This T cell receptor beta chain was documented in a study of shared clonotypes between healthy human individuals. CD4+ cells yielded CD45RA+ naive and CD45RA-negative memory subsets. About this clone itself: What it recognizes is unknown.

Study results and caveats: With several donors compared, roughly 5% of naive CD4 clonotypes were shared.

The assay was immunoSEQ multiplex PCR, and TCRdb's table has in-frame clones only and misses some. The table records some 2 million clones, around 95% of them present only once. Germline trimming cut 4 bases from V and 3 bases from J; bases unmatched to any gene: 4. Germline values: CDR1 SGDLS, CDR2 YYNGEE. There are 14 residues in the CDR3. The chain recombines TRBV9 with TRBJ2-7, with 10 bases matching TRBD1. Sequenced input: naive CD4+ T cells sorted from blood. Noted subset: CD45RA+ positively selected. This receptor was taken from a man younger than 35 in good health. Here the CDR3 DNA reads TGTGCCAGCAGCAAGGGACAGGGGAACTACGAGCAGTACTTC. This codes for CASSKGQGNYEQYF. Full variable domain (missing parts from reference TRBV9 and TRBJ2-7): DSGVTQTPKHLITATGQRVTLRCSPRSGDLSVYWYQQSLDQGLQFLIQYYNGEERAKGNILERFSAQQFPDLHSELNLSSLELGDSALYFCASSKGQGNYEQYFGPGTRLTVT.